Sequencing of this TCR beta chain was carried out in a study of lymphopenia after photon versus proton radiotherapy. General study findings and limits: Photon-treated patients lost naive T cells and TCR diversity; proton-treated stayed stable. Larger post-nadir TCR diversity loss correlated inversely with survival in deceased patients. Post-nadir diversity loss with photons came from oligoclonal expansion, particularly CD8+ Temra cells.

TCRdb's copy holds only in-frame clones and misses some; the assay was immunoSEQ multiplex PCR. This sample carries 68,000 or so clones, more than 75% of them seen once, and the ten largest clones take 2.9%. V was shortened by 3 bases and J by 3 bases, with 26 bases between the two germline ends. CDR1 and CDR2 (germline): KGHSH, LQKENI. The length of the CDR3 is 19 residues. In regard to this clone: Antigen specificity is unknown.

This chain joins TRBV18 and TRBJ1-1; no reliable D call. This sequence was found in a woman aged 70-85 years with pancreatic cancer. The source was peripheral blood, collected from a patient treated with photon-based radiotherapy. The CDR3 here is CASSPSLAPKIQTDTEAFF. In nucleotides, the CDR3 is TGTGCCAGCTCACCCTCCTTGGCCCCAAAAATTCAGACGGACACTGAAGCTTTCTTT.